The source of this TCR beta chain is a study of blood T cell repertoires in COVID-19. Across the whole study: Samples came from the United States, Italy and Spain, spanning acute and convalescent COVID-19.

Original processing notes: How many nucleated cells were present was estimated from reference gene primer amplification. Repertoires were generated with immunoSEQ multiplex PCR, while TCRdb's copy carries only in-frame clones and drops some. That table is the source of V, J and clone size, and D and trimming were worked out from the DNA. The table includes just over 350,000 clones, 70% to 90% detected once. The CDR3 is made up of 19 amino acids. Per germline, CDR1 SEHNR and CDR2 FQNEAQ (reference sequence). V was shortened by 0 bases and J by 5 bases, with 23 bases between the two germline ends. Those enrolled in Seattle joined during active infection and were followed longitudinally afterward.

This rearrangement joins TRBV7-9 to TRBJ2-1; tentative D call: TRBD2 (6 bases). The clonotype originates from a woman aged 60-75 years with COVID-19, enrolled during active disease. Sequences were obtained from peripheral blood. CDR3 sequence (DNA): TGTGCCAGCAGCTTAGCTACCAGGTGGGCGAGCGGGTCCGACAATGAGCAGTTCTTC. This encodes CASSLATRWASGSDNEQFF. Full variable domain (missing parts from reference TRBV7-9 and TRBJ2-1): DTGVSQNPRHKITKRGQNVTFRCDPISEHNRLYWYRQTLGQGPEFLTYFQNEAQLEKSRLLSDRFSAERPKGSFSTLEIQRTEQGDSAMYLCASSLATRWASGSDNEQFFGPGTRLTVL.